Following are 32 T cell receptor beta chains from one sample sequenced in a study of T cells in Graves' hyperthyroidism and ophthalmopathy. Amplification targeted TCR beta CDR3 regions from RNA transcripts. The study used the HTBI primer set for a first-round RT-PCR of the TCR CDR3. MiXCR was run by TCRdb on the multiplex PCR reads, yielding one entry per CDR3 protein. The data hold around 570,000 distinct CDR3 sequences, with just under 20% observed a single time. Sequenced material: blood. These receptors came from a man in his forties or fifties with Graves' ophthalmopathy.

This clonotype was counted ten times or more. The J gene is TRBJ2-5, the V gene TRBV2, with D maybe TRBD2 (5 bases). Germline V CDR1 and CDR2: SNHLY, FYNNEI. Trimming cost V 7 bases and J 0 bases, with 9 bases left between them. CDR3 size: 13 residues. CDR3 nucleotides: TGTGCCAGCATTGCTAGCAACCAAGAGACCCAGTACTTC. This gives the protein CASIASNQETQYF.

Turning to this clonotype: At one end, the junction sequence differs from germline, possibly due to a read error. The chain employs TRBV7-8 and TRBJ2-5; tentatively, D is TRBD1 (5 bases). This CDR3 has 17 amino acids. The germline V gene encodes CDR1 SGHVS and CDR2 FQNEAQ. The CDR3 DNA reads as TGCGCCAGCAGCCCCTATTCCCCAGGGCAAATTCAAGAGACCCAGTACTTC. Amino acids: CASSPYSPGQIQETQYF.

Points on this clonotype: A read error may produce the germline difference seen at one junction end. The V and J genes are TRBV5-5 and TRBJ2-2; 9 nucleotides line up with TRBD2. The V gene's germline CDR1 is SGHKS and CDR2 YYEKEE (reference sequence). There are 17 residues in the CDR3. As DNA, the CDR3 is TGTGCTAGCAGCTTGGAGAGTAGCGGGGGAAGGGCCGGGGAGCTGTTTTTT. Translating gives CASSLESSGGRAGELFF.

This clonotype has at least ten counts. This chain uses TRBV28 with TRBJ1-1; 7 bases line up with TRBD1. Germline CDR1 and CDR2: MDHEN and SYDVKM. Losses at the gene ends were 3 bases for V and 5 bases for J; bases not matched to a gene: 3. The CDR3 length is 13 residues. CDR3 DNA sequence: TGTGCCAGCAGTTTCTTGGGACAGACTGAAGCTTTCTTT. Protein sequence: CASSFLGQTEAFF.

This chain's CDR3 is CASSVEGGGMGTDTQYF. The CDR3 DNA is TGTGCCAGCAGCGTAGAGGGCGGGGGAATGGGGACAGATACGCAGTATTTT. The chain couples TRBV9 to TRBJ2-3; 7 nucleotides line up with TRBD2. Trimming at V came to 0 bases and at J to 3 bases, leaving 10 bases not matched to a gene. Germline V gene lookup returns CDR1 SGDLS and CDR2 YYNGEE. There are 17 residues in the CDR3.

A single count supports this clonotype. The junction differs from germline at one of its ends, possibly a read error. The rearrangement joins TRBV6-2 or TRBV6-3 to TRBJ2-7, with D possibly being TRBD2 (6 bases). Germline assignment: CDR1 MNHEY and CDR2 SVGEGT. This CDR3 is 15 amino acids long. The CDR3 DNA reads TGTGCCAGCAGTTACCCGGAGGGTTGGCCCTACGAGCAGTGCTTC. It specifies CASSYPEGWPYEQCF.

In its sample, this clonotype was seen a few times. The chain has TRBV19 and TRBJ2-2; perhaps TRBD1 as D (5 bases). Per germline, CDR1 LNHDA and CDR2 SQIVND (reference sequence). The ends were cut back, 5 bases at V and 7 bases at J, with 14 bases in the middle. CDR3 size: 14 residues. CDR3 sequence: CASSPRVDSGELFF. CDR3 nucleotide sequence: TGTGCCAGTAGTCCTCGGGTCGACAGCGGGGAGCTGTTTTTT.

This clonotype appeared a few times. J is TRBJ2-1 and V is TRBV20-1; possibly TRBD2 for D (8 bases). Trimming left V 3 bases short and J 4 bases short, with 31 bases between. CDR1 is DFQATT, CDR2 SNEGSKA, per germline (reference sequence). The CDR3 contains 20 residues. CDR3 DNA sequence: TGCAGTGCTAGCCGCCCAAGAGGGGGCATTAGCGGGGTCGGGTACAATGAGCAGTTCTTC. Translated, it gives CSASRPRGGISGVGYNEQFF.

This clonotype appeared many times. The junction departs from germline at one end; a sequencing error may be responsible. This chain joins TRBV7-6 and TRBJ2-1; 7 bases match TRBD2. The germline V gene encodes CDR1 SGHVS and CDR2 FNYEAQ. The CDR3 has 12 amino acids. CDR3 amino acids: CASSVAGTEQFF. The CDR3, as DNA: TGTGCCAGCAGCGTAGCGGGTACTGAGCAGTTCTTC.

The chain combines TRBV14 with TRBJ1-4; D is perhaps TRBD1 (6 bases). This CDR3 has 15 residues. Trimming took off 1 base at V and 7 bases at J, with 13 bases between the two ends. Germline V CDR1 and CDR2: SGHDN, FVKESK. CDR3: CASSQVGGSGEKLFF. The CDR3 nucleotides read TGTGCCAGCAGCCAAGTAGGGGGGAGTGGTGAAAAACTGTTTTTT.

This clonotype was seen many times. The CDR3 sequence: CASSYGISGNTIYF. In DNA, the CDR3 is TGTGCCAGCAGTTACGGGATCTCTGGAAACACCATATATTTT. The V and J genes are TRBV6-6 and TRBJ1-3; D gene unclear. V was clipped by 2 bases and J by 0 bases, with 5 bases between them. The CDR3 contains 14 residues. CDR1 is MNHNY, CDR2 SVGAGI, per germline (reference sequence).

This clonotype was seen a few times. The chain recombines TRBV2 with TRBJ2-2; maybe TRBD1 (6 bases). The CDR3 spans 15 residues. The V gene lost 5 bases and the J gene lost 3 bases, with 13 bases spanning the gap. Germline values: CDR1 SNHLY, CDR2 FYNNEI. The CDR3 bases are TGTGCCAGCAGTCTCCGGACAGTTTACACCGGGGAGCTGTTTTTT. Translation gives CASSLRTVYTGELFF. The full variable domain, in which reference TRBV2 and TRBJ2-2 provide the parts outside the CDR3, is EPEVTQTPSHQVTQMGQEVILRCVPISNHLYFYWYRQILGQKVEFLVSFYNNEISEKSEIFDDQFSVERPDGSNFTLKIRSTKLEDSAMYFCASSLRTVYTGELFFGEGSRLTVL.

The chain couples TRBV6-5 to TRBJ2-7; tentatively, D is TRBD1 (6 bases). This CDR3 has 14 amino acids. V dropped 0 bases and J dropped 7 bases, with 13 bases sitting between them. Germline values: CDR1 MNHEY, CDR2 SVGAGI. CDR3 coding DNA: TGTGCCAGCAGTTACTCAACAGGGATTAGGGAGCAGTACTTC. Its protein is CASSYSTGIREQYF.

In this sample, this clonotype turned up a few times. The chain joins TRBV11-1 to TRBJ1-5; no firm D call. Germline V gene lookup returns CDR1 SGHAT and CDR2 FQDESV (reference sequence). The CDR3 sequence is 15 residues long. V was pared by 1 base and J by 3 bases, with 10 bases between. Written as DNA, the CDR3 is TGTGCCAGCAGCTTAGATGGGCATATCAATCAGCCCCAGCATTTT. Its protein product is CASSLDGHINQPQHF.

This chain joins TRBV28 and TRBJ1-1, with 11 bases matching TRBD1. Trimming removed 4 bases from V and 1 base from J; junction bases left unmatched: 2. In germline, CDR1 is MDHEN, CDR2 SYDVKM. The CDR3 extends over 15 amino acids. CDR3 in amino acids: CASSWTGGWNTEAFF. The DNA of the CDR3 is TGTGCCAGCAGTTGGACAGGGGGCTGGAACACTGAAGCTTTCTTT.

This clonotype was seen a few times. The rearrangement uses TRBV7-9 and TRBJ2-7, with D possibly TRBD1 on 6 matching bases. The CDR3 is 15 amino acids. Looked up from germline, CDR1 is SEHNR and CDR2 is FQNEAQ (reference sequence). Trimming took 1 base from V and 6 from J, leaving 16 bases between them. This CDR3 reads CASSLDGGSSLEQYF. The DNA of the CDR3 is TGTGCCAGCAGCTTAGATGGGGGCTCCAGTCTCGAGCAGTACTTC. Filled out from reference TRBV7-9 and TRBJ2-7, the complete variable domain reads DTGVSQNPRHKITKRGQNVTFRCDPISEHNRLYWYRQTLGQGPEFLTYFQNEAQLEKSRLLSDRFSAERPKGSFSTLEIQRTEQGDSAMYLCASSLDGGSSLEQYFGPGTRLTVT.

There are a few counts of this clonotype. This sequence joins TRBV28 and TRBJ1-4; unclear D gene. Per germline, CDR1 MDHEN and CDR2 SYDVKM. CDR3 length: 15 residues. The V end lost 6 bases, the J end lost 5 bases, and 16 bases lay between the germline ends. The DNA of the CDR3 is TGTGCCAGCAGCCAACTCCATGGCGGCAATGAAAAACTGTTTTTT. It translates to CASSQLHGGNEKLFF.

This clonotype was observed a few times. This rearrangement joins TRBV20-1 to TRBJ1-5; D remains ambiguous. This CDR3 region has 14 residues. Germline CDR1 reads DFQATT; CDR2 reads SNEGSKA (reference sequence). Trimming removed 3 bases at V and 0 bases at J, with 9 bases between. Here the CDR3 DNA reads TGCAGTGCTAGCGATAGATCTAGCAATCAGCCCCAGCATTTT. Translated: CSASDRSSNQPQHF.

The V gene is TRBV6-1, the J gene TRBJ1-6; unclear D gene. From germline, CDR1 is MNHNS and CDR2 SASEGT. The CDR3 covers 16 residues. Deletions cut 5 bases from V and 5 bases from J, with 16 bases between. The CDR3 sequence: CASSYGKDHNNSPLHF. CDR3 nucleotides: TGTGCCAGCAGTTATGGAAAGGACCATAATAATTCACCCCTCCACTTT.

This clonotype was picked up a small number of times. V gene TRBV28 combines with J gene TRBJ2-1; 7 nucleotides line up with TRBD2. The CDR3 contains 18 residues. CDR1 MDHEN and CDR2 SYDVKM come from the germline V gene. With V trimmed by 3 bases and J by 0 bases, 11 bases remained unmatched. In DNA form, the CDR3 reads TGTGCCAGCAGTTTCTTGTCCGGGACTACGAACTCCTACAATGAGCAGTTCTTC. This gives the protein CASSFLSGTTNSYNEQFF.

This clonotype was seen at least ten times. This chain joins TRBV18 and TRBJ1-1; D not certain. The CDR3 loop spans 13 amino acids. Trimming cost V 5 bases and J 0 bases, with 7 bases left between them. Germline loops: CDR1 KGHSH, CDR2 LQKENI. Written as DNA, the CDR3 is TGTGCCAGCTCAAACTCCATGAACACTGAAGCTTTCTTT. The encoded protein is CASSNSMNTEAFF. Full variable domain (missing parts from reference TRBV18 and TRBJ1-1): NAGVMQNPRHLVRRRGQEARLRCSPMKGHSHVYWYRQLPEEGLKFMVYLQKENIIDESGMPKERFSAEFPKEGPSILRIQQVVRGDSAAYFCASSNSMNTEAFFGQGTRLTVV.

This clonotype has more than one count but fewer than ten. This chain links TRBV7-8 with TRBJ1-4, with 9 bases that match TRBD1. The CDR3 is 17 amino acids. The germline V gene encodes CDR1 SGHVS and CDR2 FQNEAQ. The junction had 10 bases not matched to a gene; V was cut back by 4 bases and J by 4 bases. The CDR3 reads CASSSRQGGLFNEKLFF. In DNA form, the CDR3 reads TGTGCCAGCAGCTCTAGACAGGGGGGCCTGTTTAATGAAAAACTGTTTTTT.

The V gene is TRBV20-1, the J gene TRBJ1-2, with a weak D call TRBD1 (6 bases). The CDR3 loop spans 13 amino acids. Deletions cut 6 bases from V and 1 base from J, with 12 bases between. CDR1 is DFQATT and CDR2 is SNEGSKA in the germline V gene (reference sequence). For the CDR3, the DNA is TGCAGTGCCCGGGGGCCGTTTAACTATGGCTACACCTTC. Translated, it gives CSARGPFNYGYTF.

This clonotype has more than one count but fewer than ten. The CDR3 coding sequence is TGTGCCAGCAGCTTAGATACGGGGGCAGATACGCAGTATTTT. It codes for CASSLDTGADTQYF. The chain uses TRBV11-3 and TRBJ2-3; D may be TRBD2 (6 bases). V was shortened by 0 bases and J by 4 bases, with 8 bases between the two germline ends. CDR3 length equals 14 residues. CDR1 and CDR2 from the germline V gene are SGHNT and YENEEA.

In the case of this clonotype: This sequence may be a read error, since a much larger clone differs from it by one base. The CDR3 is CASSLTGTGGAGYQETQFF. The CDR3 bases are TGTGCCAGCAGCCTGACCGGGACAGGGGGCGCCGGGTACCAAGAGACCCAGTTCTTC. The chain has TRBV11-2 and TRBJ2-5; 12 nucleotides agree with TRBD1. The J call could be wrong; TRBJ2-1 is a better fit for the DNA end. The CDR3 runs 19 residues. Germline loops: CDR1 SGHAT, CDR2 FQNNGV.

The chain employs TRBV20-1 and TRBJ2-1; 10 bases match TRBD2. The CDR3 loop spans 15 amino acids. The J segment lost 7 bases and the V segment lost 1 base, leaving 7 bases of the junction unmatched. Germline assignment: CDR1 DFQATT and CDR2 SNEGSKA (reference sequence). CDR3 sequence: CSARVSSSGGNEQFF. CDR3 nucleotide sequence: TGCAGTGCTAGAGTGAGCTCTAGCGGGGGTAATGAGCAGTTCTTC.

This clonotype was found many times. V is TRBV20-1 and J is TRBJ2-7, with D perhaps matching TRBD2 (6 bases). Trimming stripped 7 bases from V and 2 bases from J, with 18 bases between. This CDR3 has 14 residues. Germline V gene data show CDR1 as DFQATT and CDR2 as SNEGSKA (reference sequence). The CDR3 DNA is TGCAGTGTTCGAAAGGAGGGACTCCCCTACGAGCAGTACTTC. Its protein is CSVRKEGLPYEQYF.

This clonotype showed up just a few times. The gene calls are TRBV10-3 and TRBJ2-7; D may match TRBD1 or TRBD2 (6 bases each). CDR3 length: 15 amino acids. Germline V gene lookup returns CDR1 ENHRY and CDR2 SYGVKD. V lost 10 bases to trimming and J lost 6 bases, with 25 bases between them. In DNA, the CDR3 is TGTGCCACGTCTCCGGGAGACTTCAGACAGGCCGAGCAGTACTTC. As protein: CATSPGDFRQAEQYF.

The rearrangement links TRBV6-1 to TRBJ2-2, with a weak D call TRBD1 (5 bases). The germline gives CDR1 MNHNS, CDR2 SASEGT. The CDR3 contains 14 residues. The germline V and J ends were trimmed by 2 bases and 4 bases, with 8 bases remaining between them. CDR3 amino acids: CASSEQGITGELFF. The CDR3 nucleotides read TGTGCCAGCAGTGAACAGGGTATCACCGGGGAGCTGTTTTTT.

This clonotype was seen a single time. This clone may be a read error of a much larger clone one base away. Since the CDR3 does not end with the conserved phenylalanine or tryptophan, this likely comes from a read error. The rearrangement joins TRBV30 to TRBJ2-1; possibly TRBD2 for D (5 bases). Trimming took 1 base from V and 3 from J, leaving 10 bases between them. CDR3 length equals 14 residues. From germline, CDR1 is GTSNPN and CDR2 SVGIG (reference sequence). CDR3 amino acids: CAWSASLLYNEQFL. In nucleotides, the CDR3 is TGTGCCTGGAGTGCTAGCCTCCTCTACAATGAGCAGTTCCTC.

The sample holds a few counts of this clonotype. V is TRBV10-3 and J is TRBJ1-2; 11 bases align to TRBD1. The V gene's germline CDR1 is ENHRY and CDR2 SYGVKD. V shed 7 bases, J shed 6 bases, and the junction held 4 bases outside the gene matches. There are 13 residues in the CDR3. CDR3 amino acids: CAITRDRGDGYTF. The CDR3 nucleotides are TGTGCCATCACCCGGGACAGGGGGGATGGCTACACCTTC.

This clonotype came up a few times. The rearrangement uses TRBV11-3 and TRBJ2-5, with D tentatively TRBD1 or TRBD2 (6 bases each). The germline V and J ends were trimmed by 2 bases and 4 bases, with 26 bases remaining between them. CDR3 length: 19 amino acids. Germline CDR1 SGHNT, CDR2 YENEEA. CDR3 loop: CASSLYGAAIGGGRETQYF. CDR3 nucleotide sequence: TGTGCCAGCAGCTTATACGGTGCAGCGATAGGAGGGGGGCGAGAGACCCAGTACTTC.